This TCR beta chain was captured by sequencing in a study of T-cell memory formation after mild COVID-19. Study-wide background: For the most part, TCR clusters were specific to one donor.

cDNA libraries for TCR alpha and TCR beta, carrying sample barcodes and UMIs, came from 5'RACE with constant-segment primers. TCRdb fed the 5' RACE reads into MiXCR, producing one record per CDR3 protein. The sample consists of about 190,000 distinct CDR3 sequences, around 27% of them appearing once. Germline V gene data show CDR1 as KGHSH and CDR2 as LQKENI. The CDR3 is 15 residues long. Deletions cut 3 bases from V and 4 bases from J, with 15 bases between. Sequences were obtained from PBMCs or a T cell subset sorted from them (not recorded which). This receptor was identified in an adult woman who had mild COVID-19 (a few samples of this study predate the infection). Cell type and time point are not known. The chain has TRBV18 and TRBJ1-2, with a tentative D call TRBD1 (5 bases). For the CDR3, the DNA is TGTGCCAGCTCACCGAAGCAGGGACGGACCTATGGCTACACCTTC. Its translation: CASSPKQGRTYGYTF. The complete variable domain, with remaining parts taken from reference TRBV18 and TRBJ1-2, reads NAGVMQNPRHLVRRRGQEARLRCSPMKGHSHVYWYRQLPEEGLKFMVYLQKENIIDESGMPKERFSAEFPKEGPSILRIQQVVRGDSAAYFCASSPKQGRTYGYTFGSGTRLTVV.